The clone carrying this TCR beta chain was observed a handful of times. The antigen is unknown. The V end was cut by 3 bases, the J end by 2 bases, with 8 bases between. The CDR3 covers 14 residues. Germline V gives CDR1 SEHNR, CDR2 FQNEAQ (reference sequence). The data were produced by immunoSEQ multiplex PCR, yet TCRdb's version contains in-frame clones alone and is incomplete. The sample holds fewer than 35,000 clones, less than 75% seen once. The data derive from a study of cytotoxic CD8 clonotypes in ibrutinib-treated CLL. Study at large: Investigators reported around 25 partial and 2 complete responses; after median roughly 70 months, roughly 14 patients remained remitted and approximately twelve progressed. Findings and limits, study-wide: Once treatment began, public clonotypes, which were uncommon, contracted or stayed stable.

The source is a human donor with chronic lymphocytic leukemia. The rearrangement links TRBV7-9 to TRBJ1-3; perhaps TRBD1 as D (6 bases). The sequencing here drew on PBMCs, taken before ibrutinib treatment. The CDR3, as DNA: TGTGCCAGCAGCTTCAGGGGTCCTGGAAACACCATATATTTT. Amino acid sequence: CASSFRGPGNTIYF.